A selection of T cell receptor beta chains follows, all from one sample in a study of blood T cell repertoires in COVID-19. Libraries were prepared by immunoSEQ multiplex PCR; TCRdb keeps only in-frame clonotypes and omits some of them. The sample has under 250,000 clones, 83% seen once; the top ten hold about 9%. Sequences were obtained from peripheral blood. These receptors all stem from a middle-aged man with active or convalescent COVID-19. CDR3s include the opening cysteine and the closing phenylalanine or tryptophan. D genes are given only for firm matches. Clone size is not always given. Where it is, it says once, few, many or a class for expanded clones.

d_gene: .; v_gene: TRBV5-1; abundance: .; j_gene: TRBJ1-4; CDR3nt: TGCGCCAGCAGCTCTACAGCAACTAATGAAAAACTGTTTTTT; CDR3aa: CASSSTATNEKLFF
d_gene: .; v_gene: TRBV5-1; abundance: few; j_gene: TRBJ1-1; CDR3nt: TGCGCCAGCAGCTTGGACTTGGACACTGAAGCTTTCTTT; CDR3aa: CASSLDLDTEAFF
d_gene: TRBD1; v_gene: TRBV6-2/TRBV6-3; abundance: .; j_gene: TRBJ1-2; CDR3nt: TGTGCCAGCAGTTACGCCAGGGGGCAACTCAGTGGCTACACCTTC; CDR3aa: CASSYARGQLSGYTF
d_gene: .; v_gene: TRBV25-1; abundance: .; j_gene: TRBJ2-3; CDR3nt: TGTGCCTCCAGATCGAGCACAGATACGCAGTATTTT; CDR3aa: CASRSSTDTQYF
d_gene: TRBD2; v_gene: TRBV4-2; abundance: .; j_gene: TRBJ2-6; CDR3nt: TGTGCCAGCAGCCCCGCAGGGACTACTGGGGCCAACGTCCTGACTTTC; CDR3aa: CASSPAGTTGANVLTF
d_gene: TRBD1; v_gene: TRBV19; abundance: .; j_gene: TRBJ2-1; CDR3nt: TGTGCCAGTAGTATCCAAGTAGGGCAGGGGGCCAACAATGAGCAGTTCTTC; CDR3aa: CASSIQVGQGANNEQFF
d_gene: .; v_gene: TRBV10-3; abundance: .; j_gene: TRBJ2-7; CDR3nt: TGTGCCATCAAGGAGGCCACTACCTACGAGCAGTACTTC; CDR3aa: CAIKEATTYEQYF
d_gene: .; v_gene: TRBV3-1/TRBV3-2; abundance: .; j_gene: TRBJ1-2; CDR3nt: TGTGCCAGCAGCCAAGACAGGCACCTTCCAATCCACACCTTC; CDR3aa: CASSQDRHLPIHTF
d_gene: TRBD2; v_gene: TRBV10-3; abundance: .; j_gene: TRBJ2-5; CDR3nt: TGTGCCATCAGTGAGTCCGTTTCAGTAGCGGGGGGACAAGAGACCCAGTACTTC; CDR3aa: CAISESVSVAGGQETQYF
d_gene: TRBD1; v_gene: TRBV15; abundance: .; j_gene: TRBJ1-5; CDR3nt: TGTGCCACCAGCAGAGATACAGGGGTTTATAGCAATCAGCCCCAGCATTTT; CDR3aa: CATSRDTGVYSNQPQHF
d_gene: .; v_gene: TRBV28; abundance: .; j_gene: TRBJ2-7; CDR3nt: TGTGCCAGCAGGTTACAGGGTAGATCCTACGAGCAGTACTTC; CDR3aa: CASRLQGRSYEQYF
d_gene: .; v_gene: TRBV4-1; abundance: few; j_gene: TRBJ2-2; CDR3nt: TGCGCCAGCAGCCTATCGACAGCCACCGGGGAGCTGTTTTTT; CDR3aa: CASSLSTATGELFF
d_gene: TRBD1; v_gene: TRBV11-2; abundance: once; j_gene: TRBJ1-1; CDR3nt: TGTGCCAGCAGCTTATTACAGGGGGGGCCGAACACTGAAGCTTTCTTT; CDR3aa: CASSLLQGGPNTEAFF
d_gene: .; v_gene: TRBV7-9; abundance: .; j_gene: TRBJ2-5; CDR3nt: TGTGCCAGCAGCTTCAGGGAAGAGACCCAGTACTTC; CDR3aa: CASSFREETQYF
d_gene: .; v_gene: TRBV7-2; abundance: .; j_gene: TRBJ1-3; CDR3nt: TGTGCCAGCAGCTCATATGCGGGGGGGGATGGAAACACCATATATTTT; CDR3aa: CASSSYAGGDGNTIYF
d_gene: .; v_gene: TRBV7-6; abundance: .; j_gene: TRBJ1-3; CDR3nt: TGTGCCAGCAGCTTATGGACAGCCCTCTCTGGAAACACCATATATTTT; CDR3aa: CASSLWTALSGNTIYF
d_gene: TRBD1; v_gene: TRBV29-1; abundance: .; j_gene: TRBJ1-1; CDR3nt: TGCAGCGTTGAAACACAGGGGAAGAACACTGAAGCTTTCTTT; CDR3aa: CSVETQGKNTEAFF
d_gene: .; v_gene: TRBV9; abundance: .; j_gene: TRBJ1-3; CDR3nt: TGTGCCAGCAGCGTAGGAACAATTAACTCTGGAAACACCATATATTTT; CDR3aa: CASSVGTINSGNTIYF
d_gene: .; v_gene: TRBV7-3; abundance: few; j_gene: TRBJ2-1; CDR3nt: TGTGCCAGCAGCTTAATGGCTTACAATGAGCAGTTCTTC; CDR3aa: CASSLMAYNEQFF
d_gene: .; v_gene: TRBV18; abundance: .; j_gene: TRBJ2-5; CDR3nt: TGTGCCAGCTCACCAGCGCGGGGGCTAAACCAAGAGACCCAGTACTTC; CDR3aa: CASSPARGLNQETQYF
d_gene: TRBD1; v_gene: TRBV6-5; abundance: .; j_gene: TRBJ2-5; CDR3nt: TGTGCCAGCCGACTAACAGGGGGCATGGAGACCCAGTACTTC; CDR3aa: CASRLTGGMETQYF
d_gene: .; v_gene: TRBV18; abundance: .; j_gene: TRBJ2-3; CDR3nt: TGTGCCAGCTCACCACCTGGGGGAGGCATCCACTATACGCAGTATTTT; CDR3aa: CASSPPGGGIHYTQYF
d_gene: TRBD1; v_gene: TRBV19; abundance: once; j_gene: TRBJ1-5; CDR3nt: TGTGCCACCGGGGACAGGGGGCAGCCCCAGCATTTT; CDR3aa: CATGDRGQPQHF
d_gene: .; v_gene: TRBV12-3/TRBV12-4; abundance: .; j_gene: TRBJ2-5; CDR3nt: TGTGCCAGCACTTTCAGGGTCGGCGAGACCCAGTACTTC; CDR3aa: CASTFRVGETQYF